Given below is one TCR beta chain in context. Repertoires were generated with immunoSEQ multiplex PCR, while TCRdb's copy carries only in-frame clones and drops some. This table holds about 65,000 clones, approximately 83% found once. The record originates from a study of blood T cell repertoires in COVID-19. This CDR3 region has 16 residues. Germline V gene sequence: CDR1 SGHTA, CDR2 FQGNSA. V shed 5 bases, J shed 5 bases, and the junction held 12 bases outside the gene matches. The sequenced sample consisted of peripheral blood. This sequence originates from a man between 45 and 60 years old with COVID-19, enrolled during active disease. The rearrangement links TRBV7-2 to TRBJ2-1; 7 bases line up with TRBD2. The CDR3 nucleotides are TGTGCCAGCAGCGCGCGACTAGCCCGCCCTAACAATGAGCAGTTCTTC. It codes for CASSARLARPNNEQFF.